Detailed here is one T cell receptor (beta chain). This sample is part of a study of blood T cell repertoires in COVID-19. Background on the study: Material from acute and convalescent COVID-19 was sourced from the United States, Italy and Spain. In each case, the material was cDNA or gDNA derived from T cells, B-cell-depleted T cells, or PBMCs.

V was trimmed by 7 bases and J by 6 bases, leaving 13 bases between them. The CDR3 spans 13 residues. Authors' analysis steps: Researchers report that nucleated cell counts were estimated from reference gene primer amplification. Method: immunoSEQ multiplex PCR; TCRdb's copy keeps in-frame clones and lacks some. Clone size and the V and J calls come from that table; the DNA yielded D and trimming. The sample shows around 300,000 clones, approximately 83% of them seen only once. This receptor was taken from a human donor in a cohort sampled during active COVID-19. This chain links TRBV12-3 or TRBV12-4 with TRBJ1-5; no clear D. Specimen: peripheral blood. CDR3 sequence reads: CASTQNTPQPQHF. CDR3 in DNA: TGTGCCAGCACTCAAAACACCCCTCAGCCCCAGCATTTT.